A single T cell receptor beta chain is shown here with its context. The antigen is not known. The data derive from a study of CD4 T cells in relation to SARS-CoV-2 and coronaviruses. The germline CDR1 and CDR2 sequences are LNHDA and SQIVND (reference sequence). The ends were cut back, 3 bases at V and 8 bases at J, with 14 bases in the middle. The CDR3 covers 14 residues. The protocol was immunoSEQ multiplex PCR, while the TCRdb copy is restricted to in-frame clones and leaves out a portion. The data show tens of thousands of clones, with nearly 85% seen just once and 1% to 1.5% held by the top ten. The source material was naive CD4+ T cells from PBMCs, cultured in vitro. Subset here: naive CD4+ T cells isolated by negative enrichment. The chain recombines TRBV19 with TRBJ2-1; D unclear. The clonotype was recovered from an adult with COVID-19. The CDR3 region is CASSINMYRDEQFF. DNA for the CDR3: TGTGCCAGTAGTATTAATATGTACAGAGATGAGCAGTTCTTC. The complete variable domain, with remaining parts taken from reference TRBV19 and TRBJ2-1, reads DGGITQSPKYLFRKEGQNVTLSCEQNLNHDAMYWYRQDPGQGLRLIYYSQIVNDFQKGDIAEGYSVSREKKESFPLTVTSAQKNPTAFYLCASSINMYRDEQFFGPGTRLTVL.